Listed below are T cell receptor beta chains from one sample, sequenced in a study of regulatory T cells in long-lasting Graves disease. In TCRdb, the multiplex PCR reads were re-called with MiXCR into one record per CDR3 protein. The sample includes just over 600,000 distinct CDR3 sequences, 15% to 20% of them seen just once. These records were also assigned to another study, of T cells in Graves' hyperthyroidism and ophthalmopathy.

The source material was peripheral blood mononuclear cells (PBMCs), sampled at new diagnosis, from a patient treated with antithyroid drugs. These receptors were obtained from a woman aged 30 to 39 with Graves disease. The conserved cysteine and the conserved F or W are not part of the CDR3 here. Not all rows give a size; the values are once, few, many and, for expanded clones, a class.

abundance | v_gene | CDR3aa
many | TRBV7-6 | ASSEQSSGANVLT
many | TRBV20-1 | SATYTSGTQY
many | TRBV11-2 | ASSLGWGTSGEQF
few | TRBV7-7 | ASSPGPPANTGELF
many | TRBV30 | AYRTGASTEAF
many | TRBV27 | ASSLSGFLGTEAF
many | TRBV27 | ASSLSGVLGETQY
many | TRBV28 | ASRRDPTDTQY
few | TRBV6-2/TRBV6-3 | ASTSHEKLF
many | TRBV2 | AVYRGQNYNEQF
few | TRBV29-1 | SSRSGTAYNEQF
many | TRBV18 | ASSPTVNTEAF
few | TRBV28 | ASSLDSFQPQH
NA | TRBV6-4 | ASSPGAGANVLT
many | TRBV2 | ARQNSMNTEAF
once | TRBV6-1 | ASTPSGYNTGELF
few | TRBV30 | AWSVAENQPQH
many | TRBV7-2 | ASSLMGNAFSYEQY
NA | TRBV12-3/TRBV12-4 | ASSLAPGQEARGYT
NA | TRBV7-9 | ASSLGPWAPLKY
many | TRBV28 | ASSRNPGEQY
NA | TRBV2 | ASTEELGPNQPQH
few | TRBV3-1 | ASSQVAQTQY
NA | TRBV5-1 | ASSLMGHMETQY
many | TRBV18 | ASSRANNEQF
many | TRBV6-5 | ASSYSGLAASYNEQF
many | TRBV12-3/TRBV12-4 | ASSLAPQGTGELF
many | TRBV28 | ASSFGLQNSPLH
many | TRBV30 | AWSRGFTHEQY
many | TRBV7-2 | ASSSTPLSAATQY
few | TRBV20-1 | SATLYPLAAYNEQF
many | TRBV27 | ASSSRTGGLGSYT
many | TRBV28 | ASSFWTGQGGKKLF
few | TRBV20-1 | SASGTQETQY
NA | TRBV19 | ASSILPGRVYEQY
few | TRBV3-1 | ASSPLTGTSNEQF
NA | TRBV20-1 | SAQRRGQAYEQY
NA | TRBV27 | ASSLHGGEQF
NA | TRBV6-2/TRBV6-3 | ATALGTINTEAF
NA | TRBV2 | ASSERYTQETQY
NA | TRBV28 | ASSAPTGTNHEQY
many | TRBV11-2 | ASSLGGSGTDTQY
NA | TRBV6-1 | ASRTGFGDTQY
many | TRBV28 | ASSLTGVARPDTQY
NA | TRBV10-3 | AIRDAGGLRGTEAF
few | TRBV24-1 | ATSDNRGMGTDTQY
many | TRBV2 | ASRVEGGGVPF
NA | TRBV20-1 | SARRQGFGTRGETQY
many | TRBV2 | ASSDDRGTTGELF
many | TRBV11-2 | ASSLWGAGQSSYNEQF
many | TRBV2 | ASSVQGAGSNEKLF
few | TRBV30 | AWSAQYLAF
few | TRBV19 | ASSTPLQGFYGYT
few | TRBV6-1 | ASSEMATNEKLF
many | TRBV6-1 | ASTNGGTNYGYT